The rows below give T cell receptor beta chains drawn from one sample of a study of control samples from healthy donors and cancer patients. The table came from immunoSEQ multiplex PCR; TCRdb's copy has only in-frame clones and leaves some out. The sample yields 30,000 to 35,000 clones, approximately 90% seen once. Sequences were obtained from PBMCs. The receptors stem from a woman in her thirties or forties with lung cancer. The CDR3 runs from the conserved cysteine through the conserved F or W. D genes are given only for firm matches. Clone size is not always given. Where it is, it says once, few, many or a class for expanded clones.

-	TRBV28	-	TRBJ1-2	TGTGCCAGCAGTTTAGGAACGGGGGGCTACACCTTC	CASSLGTGGYTF
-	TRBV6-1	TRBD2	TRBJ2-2	TGTGCCAGCAGTGAAGCGCAAGCGGGGACCGGGGAGCTGTTTTTT	CASSEAQAGTGELFF
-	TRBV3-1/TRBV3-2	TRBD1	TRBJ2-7	TGTGCCAGCAGCTATTTCGGGGACAGGGGAAACTACGAGCAGTACTTC	CASSYFGDRGNYEQYF
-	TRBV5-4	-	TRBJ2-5	TGTGCCAGCAGCTCTGACAGCTACCAAGAGACCCAGTACTTC	CASSSDSYQETQYF
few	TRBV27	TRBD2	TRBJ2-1	TGTGCCAGCAGTCCCGAGGGACTAGCGGGCCGTGAGCAGTTCTTC	CASSPEGLAGREQFF
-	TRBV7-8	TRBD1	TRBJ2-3	TGTGCCAGCAGCCCCCTTGGGACAGAAAGCACAGATACGCAGTATTTT	CASSPLGTESTDTQYF
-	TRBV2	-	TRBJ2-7	TGTGCCAGCAGTGAAGCACTTGGCCCCCACGAGCAGTACTTC	CASSEALGPHEQYF
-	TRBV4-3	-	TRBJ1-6	TGCGCCAGCAGCCAAGGGAATTCACCCCTCCACTTT	CASSQGNSPLHF
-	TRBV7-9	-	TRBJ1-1	TGTGCCAGCAGCCAACTCGGTGGACTGATCACTGAAGCTTTCTTT	CASSQLGGLITEAFF
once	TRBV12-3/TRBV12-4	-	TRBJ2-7	TGTGCCAGCAGTTTAAGAGCTGGCGAGCAGTACTTC	CASSLRAGEQYF
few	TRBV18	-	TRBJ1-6	TGTGCCAGCTCGCTCCGGGACCCCCGGGATTCACCCCTCCACTTT	CASSLRDPRDSPLHF
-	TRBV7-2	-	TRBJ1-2	TGTGCCAGCGGCCTCGAGGGGGGATCCTATGGCTACACCTTC	CASGLEGGSYGYTF
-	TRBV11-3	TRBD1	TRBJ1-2	TGTGCCAGCAGCTTAGTTTCAGGGGGAGGACTCTATGGCTACACCTTC	CASSLVSGGGLYGYTF
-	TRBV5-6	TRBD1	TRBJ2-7	TGTGCCAGCAGGACAGGGGGCGCTGAGCAGTACTTC	CASRTGGAEQYF
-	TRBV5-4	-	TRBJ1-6	TGTGCCAGCAGCTTAGGTCCACATGATAATTCACCCCTCCACTTT	CASSLGPHDNSPLHF
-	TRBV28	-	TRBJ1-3	TGTGCCAGCAGAACCACCTTGGGTTGGGGGGCTGGAAACACCATATATTTT	CASRTTLGWGAGNTIYF
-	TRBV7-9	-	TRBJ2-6	TGTGCCAGCAGCTTAATGGACTCTGGGGCCAACGTCCTGACTTTC	CASSLMDSGANVLTF
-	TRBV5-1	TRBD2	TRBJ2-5	TGCGCCAGCAGCTTAGCGGGGAGACAAGAGACCCAGTACTTC	CASSLAGRQETQYF
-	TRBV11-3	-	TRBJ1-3	TGTGCCAGCACCCCGGGAGCGAGCTCTGGAAACACCATATATTTT	CASTPGASSGNTIYF
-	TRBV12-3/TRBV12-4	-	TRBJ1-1	TGTGCCAGCACTATTGCCGGGAACACTGAAGCTTTCTTT	CASTIAGNTEAFF
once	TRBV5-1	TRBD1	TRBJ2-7	TGCGCCAGCAGCGGACAGGGCTCCTACGAGCAGTACTTC	CASSGQGSYEQYF
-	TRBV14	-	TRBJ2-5	TGTGCCAGCAGCCAATCGGAGACCCAGTACTTC	CASSQSETQYF
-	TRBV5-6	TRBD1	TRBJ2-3	TGTGCCAGCAGCTTCGGGACAGGGCCAGATACGCAGTATTTT	CASSFGTGPDTQYF
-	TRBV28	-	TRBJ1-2	TGTGCCAGCAGCACTGCGGTAAGGTCACCTCGCGATGGCTACACCTTC	CASSTAVRSPRDGYTF
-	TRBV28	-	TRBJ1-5	TGTGCCAGCAGGAAAGTACTGGGCAATCAGCCCCAGCATTTT	CASRKVLGNQPQHF
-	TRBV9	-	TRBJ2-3	TGTGCCAGCAGCGTAGAGGGAGGCACAGATACGCAGTATTTT	CASSVEGGTDTQYF
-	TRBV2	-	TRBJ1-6	TGTGCCAGCACCAGGGAACGGGGTAATTCACCCCTCCACTTT	CASTRERGNSPLHF
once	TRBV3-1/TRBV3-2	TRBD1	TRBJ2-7	TGTGCCAGCACCCAGGGGATAGGGAAGGGACAGGGGAGGTCGGAGCAGTACTTC	CASTQGIGKGQGRSEQYF
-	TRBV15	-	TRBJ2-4	TGTGCCACCAGCAGAGAGGGGATACTAGGGCAGGGGATTTGCATTCAGTACTTC	CATSREGILGQGICIQYF
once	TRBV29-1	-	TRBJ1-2	TGCAGCGTTGAAGATTGGGAGGACGGTGGCTACACCTTC	CSVEDWEDGGYTF
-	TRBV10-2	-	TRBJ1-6	TGCGCCAGCAGTGAGGATTATAATTCACCCCTCCACTTT	CASSEDYNSPLHF
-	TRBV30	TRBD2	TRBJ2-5	TGTGCCTGGGGGGCGGGGGATGAGACCCAGTACTTC	CAWGAGDETQYF
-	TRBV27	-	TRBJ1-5	TGTGCCAGCAGTTCGCGGGGGGTAGGGCTTAGCAATCAGCCCCAGCATTTT	CASSSRGVGLSNQPQHF
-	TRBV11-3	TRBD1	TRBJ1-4	TGTGCCAGCAGCTCGGGACAGGTCCCCGAAAAACTGTTTTTT	CASSSGQVPEKLFF
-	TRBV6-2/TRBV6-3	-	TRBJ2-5	TGTGCCAGCAGTCCCTCGGGGTATCCCGGGGAGACCCAGTACTTC	CASSPSGYPGETQYF
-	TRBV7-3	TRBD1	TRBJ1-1	TGTGCCAGCAGCCCAGGACAGGGGGAAGTTGAAGCTTTCTTT	CASSPGQGEVEAFF
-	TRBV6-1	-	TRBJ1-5	TGTGCCAGCAGTGAAGCGCTTACAGGTCAACAGCCCCAGCATTTT	CASSEALTGQQPQHF
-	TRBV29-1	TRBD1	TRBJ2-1	TGCAGCGTTACCGGGACAGGCCGTCCGGGTGAGCAGTTCTTC	CSVTGTGRPGEQFF
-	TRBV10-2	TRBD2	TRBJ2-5	TGCGCCAGCACGGGTAGCGGGGGGGGGCAAGAGACCCAGTACTTC	CASTGSGGGQETQYF
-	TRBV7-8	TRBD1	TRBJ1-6	TGTGCCAGCAGCCGAGACCGGGACAGGGTTAGACCCCTCCACTTT	CASSRDRDRVRPLHF
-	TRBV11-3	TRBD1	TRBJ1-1	TGTGCCAGCAGCATCAACAGGGGGAACACTGAAGCTTTCTTT	CASSINRGNTEAFF
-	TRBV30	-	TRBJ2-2	TGTGCCTGGAGTCTGGGGTCCGGGGAGCTGTTTTTT	CAWSLGSGELFF
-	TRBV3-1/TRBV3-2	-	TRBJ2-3	TGTGCCAGCAGCCAAGAGCGCAGGGAAACGCAGTATTTT	CASSQERRETQYF
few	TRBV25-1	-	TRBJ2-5	TGTGCCAGCAGTGAAGGTCGCGGAAATCAAGAGACCCAGTACTTC	CASSEGRGNQETQYF
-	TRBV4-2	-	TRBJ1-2	TGTGCCAGCAGCCAAGATCGACGCTCCTGGGAGAACTATGGCTACACCTTC	CASSQDRRSWENYGYTF
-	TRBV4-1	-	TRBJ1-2	TGCGCCAGCAGCCAAGAAGGATGGGAGAACTATGGCTACACCTTC	CASSQEGWENYGYTF
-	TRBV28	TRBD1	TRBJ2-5	TGTGCCAGCAGTTCTTCCGGGACAGGGGGGGGGACCCAGTACTTC	CASSSSGTGGGTQYF
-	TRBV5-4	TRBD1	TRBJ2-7	TGTGCCAGCAGCCCATTCCGGGACAGGTCCAACGAGCAGTACTTC	CASSPFRDRSNEQYF
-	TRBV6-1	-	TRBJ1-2	TGTGCCAGCAGTGAAAGTACGGGGGGCAGATGGTATGGCTACACCTTC	CASSESTGGRWYGYTF
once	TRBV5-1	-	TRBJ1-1	TGCGCCAGCAGCTTGGCGGGTGGGAGCATGAACACTGAAGCTTTCTTT	CASSLAGGSMNTEAFF
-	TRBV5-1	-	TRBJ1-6	TGCGCCAGCAGCTTGGACCAACTGAATAATTCACCCCTCCACTTT	CASSLDQLNNSPLHF
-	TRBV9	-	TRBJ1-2	TGTGCCAGCAGCGGGCGTAACCAAAAACACGGCCTAGACTATGGCTACACCTTC	CASSGRNQKHGLDYGYTF